This TCR beta chain originates from a study of blood T cell repertoires in COVID-19. Study context: Samples came from the United States, Italy and Spain, spanning acute and convalescent COVID-19. In each case, the material was cDNA or gDNA derived from T cells, B-cell-depleted T cells, or PBMCs.

Original handling: Reference gene primer amplification yielded estimated nucleated cell counts. Sequencing was performed with immunoSEQ multiplex PCR; in TCRdb, only in-frame clones are kept and a portion is missing. V and J calls and clone size are given by that table; D and trimming were obtained from the DNA. Among 90,000 to 120,000 clones listed, approximately 83% were seen once. In this sample, this clone turned up a few times. Sequencing was performed on peripheral blood. The clonotype was recovered from a woman older than 75 with active or convalescent COVID-19.

The CDR3 sequence: CASSQDRTPYNEQFF. CDR3 nucleotides: TGTGCCAGCAGCCAAGATCGGACACCTTACAATGAGCAGTTCTTC. J is TRBJ2-1 and V is TRBV14; D possibly corresponds to TRBD1 (5 bases). The V gene's germline CDR1 is SGHDN and CDR2 FVKESK. The V and J ends lost 0 bases and 4 bases respectively, with 10 bases between them. The CDR3 length is 15 residues. Full variable domain (remainder filled in from reference TRBV14 and TRBJ2-1): EAGVTQFPSHSVIEKGQTVTLRCDPISGHDNLYWYRRVMGKEIKFLLHFVKESKQDESGMPNNRFLAERTGGTYSTLKVQPAELEDSGVYFCASSQDRTPYNEQFFGPGTRLTVL.